The entry below describes one T cell receptor beta chain. This record comes from a study of blood T cell repertoires in COVID-19. The wider study: There were acute and convalescent COVID-19 samples, and they came from the United States, Italy and Spain. Sample material is recorded as cDNA or gDNA derived from T cells, B-cell-depleted T cells, or PBMCs.

Between the trimmed V and J ends, which lost 5 bases and 0 bases, there was a span of 14 bases. This CDR3 has 16 amino acids. Germline CDR1 reads MNHNY; CDR2 reads SVGAGI (reference sequence). Per the study methods: Amplification of reference gene primers provided the estimated nucleated cell counts. The assay was immunoSEQ multiplex PCR, and TCRdb's table has in-frame clones only and misses some. That table gives V, J and clone size, and the DNA gave D and trimming. This sample has approximately 250,000 clones; around nine tenths occur once, and the top ten carry around 5.1%. Seattle-derived patients entered the study during active infection and were followed longitudinally.

This TCR derives from a woman aged 55 to 70 with COVID-19, enrolled during active disease. Source material: peripheral blood. The V call is TRBV6-6, the J call TRBJ1-3, with D possibly matching TRBD1 (5 bases). CDR3 bases: TGTGCCAGCAGTCGAAGCCAGGGCATCTCTGGAAACACCATATATTTT. Translation: CASSRSQGISGNTIYF.